The 8 T cell receptor beta chains listed next were all sequenced from one sample in a study of response to subunit inactivated influenza vaccine (dated by TCRdb to the late 2010s). Library generation was performed with RT-PCR. Sequenced on an Illumina HiSeq 2500. TCRdb itself trimmed the public reads at Q25 with fastp, ran MiXCR and retained productive beta chains. Merged by CDR3 protein, the rows form single entries marked with the most common genes and DNA. This sample lists 150,000 or so distinct CDR3 sequences; over 8.5% were detected once. The ten largest clones add up to roughly 36% of the sample. The sample here was CD8+ T cells sorted from PBMCs, taken less than 30 months after vaccination. All receptors come from a man in his fifties or sixties who received an inactivated influenza vaccine. Donor details come from another sample of the same person, matched by shared clones.

This clonotype was observed a handful of times. The chain has TRBV11-2 and TRBJ2-7; no clear D gene. The germline gives CDR1 SGHAT, CDR2 FQNNGV. This CDR3 spans 12 amino acids. The V gene lost 10 bases and the J gene lost 1 base, with 11 bases spanning the gap. The CDR3 DNA sequence: TGTGCCACCCGCCGGGCTTCCTACGAGCAGTACTTC. Protein product: CATRRASYEQYF.

The chain recombines TRBV29-1 with TRBJ1-2; 9 bases match TRBD1. Germline loops: CDR1 SQVTM, CDR2 ANQGSEA. The CDR3 sequence is 12 residues long. J lost 8 bases, V lost 5 bases, and 6 bases had no gene match. The CDR3 nucleotides are TGCAGCGTTCCGGACAGGGGCAAGGGCTACACCTTC. Its translation is CSVPDRGKGYTF.

The chain recombines TRBV13 with TRBJ2-1, with 13 bases aligning to TRBD2. Germline-derived CDR1 and CDR2 are PRHDT and FYEKMQ (reference sequence). Trimming cost V 5 bases and J 7 bases; bases outside gene matches: 8. The CDR3 runs to 16 residues. The CDR3 region is CASSPRLAGGGNEQFF. For the CDR3, the DNA is TGTGCCAGCAGCCCAAGACTAGCGGGGGGTGGGAATGAGCAGTTCTTC.

This clonotype turned up a few times. V usage is TRBV27 and J usage is TRBJ2-7; 9 positions match TRBD2. V shed 2 bases, J shed 2 bases, and the junction held 10 bases outside the gene matches. Germline values: CDR1 MNHEY, CDR2 SMNVEV (reference sequence). This CDR3 region has 17 residues. CDR3 sequence (DNA): TGTGCCAGCAGTTTAGGTCCGGAGGCGGGAGGGCCCTACGAGCAGTACTTC. Translating gives CASSLGPEAGGPYEQYF.

The V call is TRBV19, the J call TRBJ2-7, with 9 bases matching TRBD2. The V and J ends lost 5 bases and 0 bases, in that order; junction bases with no gene match: 5. This CDR3 region has 15 residues. Looked up from germline, CDR1 is LNHDA and CDR2 is SQIVND (reference sequence). The CDR3 DNA sequence: TGTGCCAGTAGTTACACACTAGCGGGCTCCTACGAGCAGTACTTC. Translated: CASSYTLAGSYEQYF.

The chain uses TRBV6-2 or TRBV6-3 and TRBJ1-1; D possibly corresponds to TRBD1 (5 bases). CDR1 and CDR2 (germline): MNHEY, SVGEGT. V was clipped by 2 bases and J by 3 bases, with 16 bases between them. This CDR3 contains 16 residues. DNA for the CDR3: TGTGCCAGCAGTTACGTACGGGGGGAGGGGTACACTGAAGCTTTCTTT. Its translation is CASSYVRGEGYTEAFF.

This sequence joins TRBV28 and TRBJ2-5, with D perhaps being TRBD1 or TRBD2 (7 bases each). The CDR3 spans 15 residues. Germline-derived CDR1 and CDR2 are MDHEN and SYDVKM. V lost 3 bases to trimming and J lost 5 bases, with 16 bases between them. In nucleotides, the CDR3 is TGTGCCAGCAGTTTCTGGGCAGGGGGAGGGGAGACCCAGTACTTC. Protein: CASSFWAGGGETQYF. Combining the CDR3 with reference TRBV28 and TRBJ2-5 gives the whole variable domain DVKVTQSSRYLVKRTGEKVFLECVQDMDHENMFWYRQDPGLGLRLIYFSYDVKMKEKGDIPEGYSVSREKKERFSLILESASTNQTSMYLCASSFWAGGGETQYFGPGTRLLVL.

This clonotype was seen a few times. The V gene is TRBV21-1, the J gene TRBJ2-6. TRBV21-1 counts as a pseudogene. The CDR3 sequence is 20 residues long. In DNA, the CDR3 is TGTGCCAGCAGCAAAGGAACCACCAGGCGTTATCTCTCTGGGGCCAACGTCCTGACTTTC. The encoded protein is CASSKGTTRRYLSGANVLTF.